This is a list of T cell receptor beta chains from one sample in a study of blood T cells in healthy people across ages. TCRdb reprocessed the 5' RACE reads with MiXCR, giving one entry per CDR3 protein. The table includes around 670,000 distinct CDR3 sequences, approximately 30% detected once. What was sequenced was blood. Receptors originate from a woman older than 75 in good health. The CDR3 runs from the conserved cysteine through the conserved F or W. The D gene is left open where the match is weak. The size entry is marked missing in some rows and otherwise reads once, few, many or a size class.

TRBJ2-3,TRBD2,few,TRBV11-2,TGTGCCAGCAGCTTAGGGTTACTAGCGGGGGGGTCAGATACGCAGTATTTT,CASSLGLLAGGSDTQYF
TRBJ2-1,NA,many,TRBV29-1,TGCAGCGTTGGACGGACTTATAACAATGAGCAGTTCTTC,CSVGRTYNNEQFF
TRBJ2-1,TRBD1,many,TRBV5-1,TGCGCCAGCAGCGTGGACAGGAGCTCCTACAATGAGCAGTTCTTC,CASSVDRSSYNEQFF
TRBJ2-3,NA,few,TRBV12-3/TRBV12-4,TGTGCCAGCAGTTTATTAGCGGTGAGCACAGATGCGCAGTATTTT,CASSLLAVSTDAQYF
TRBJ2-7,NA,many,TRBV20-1,TGCAGTGCTAGTGAACAGCTATCTCAAGTCTACGAGCAGTACTTC,CSASEQLSQVYEQYF
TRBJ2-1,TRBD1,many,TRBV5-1,TGCGCCAGCAGCTTGTTTGGACAGGGCTACAATGAGCAGTTCTTC,CASSLFGQGYNEQFF
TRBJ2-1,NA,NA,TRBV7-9,TGTGCCAGCAGCTCCTCGAGGACAGACAATGAGCAGTTCTTC,CASSSSRTDNEQFF
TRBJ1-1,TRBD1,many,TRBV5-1,TGCGCCAGCAGCCCTTTGGACAGGGGGCAAATGAACACTGAAGCTTTCTTT,CASSPLDRGQMNTEAFF
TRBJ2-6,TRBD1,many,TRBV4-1,TGCGCCAGCAGGGACAGGGTAACTGGGGCCAACGTCCTGACTTTC,CASRDRVTGANVLTF
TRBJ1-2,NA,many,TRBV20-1,TGCAGTGCTCACATCTATGGCTACACCTTC,CSAHIYGYTF
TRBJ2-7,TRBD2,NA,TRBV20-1,TGCAGTGCTAGAGAGTCGAGGGAGGGCACCTACGAGCAGTACTTC,CSARESREGTYEQYF
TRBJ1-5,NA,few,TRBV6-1,TGTGCCAGCAAAAGGGGACCGTCCTCTTATAGCAATCAGCCCCAGCATTTT,CASKRGPSSYSNQPQHF
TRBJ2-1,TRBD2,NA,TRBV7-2,TGTGCCAGCAGCTTATCGGCGGGAGTCTCCTACAATGAGCAGTTCTTC,CASSLSAGVSYNEQFF
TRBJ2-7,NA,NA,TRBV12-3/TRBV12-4,TGTGCCAGCAGTCACGGAGTTCGCTACGAGCAGTACTTC,CASSHGVRYEQYF
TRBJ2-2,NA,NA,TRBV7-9,TGTGCCAGCAGCACCTCGGCCGGGGAGCTGTTTTTT,CASSTSAGELFF
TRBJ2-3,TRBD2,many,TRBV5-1,TGCGCCAGCAGCTTCTCCGAAGCGGGGGTACTTGATACGCAGTATTTT,CASSFSEAGVLDTQYF
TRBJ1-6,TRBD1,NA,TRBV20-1,TGCAGTGCTAGACCGGGACAGATTAATTCACCCCTCCACTTT,CSARPGQINSPLHF
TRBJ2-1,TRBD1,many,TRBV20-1,TGCAGTGTTATACAGGGGTTTGGTGAGCAGTTCTTC,CSVIQGFGEQFF
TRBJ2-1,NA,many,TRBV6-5,TGTGCCAGCAGTTACCACCCTAAACTCTACAATGAGCAGTTCTTC,CASSYHPKLYNEQFF
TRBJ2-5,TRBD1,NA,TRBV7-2,TGTGCCAGCAGCCGAACCCTGACAGGGGGTGAGCAGTACTTC,CASSRTLTGGEQYF
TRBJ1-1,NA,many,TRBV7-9,TGTGCCAGCAGCTTAGGACAGGTCCCTGAAGCTTTCTTT,CASSLGQVPEAFF
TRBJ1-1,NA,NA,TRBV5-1,TGCGCCGGCAGCTGGGCCGGGGCGTTCACTGAAGCTTTCTTT,CAGSWAGAFTEAFF
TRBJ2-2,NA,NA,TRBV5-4,TGTGCCAGCAGCGCCGCTAGGAGGAGGAACACCGGGGAGCTGTTTTTT,CASSAARRRNTGELFF
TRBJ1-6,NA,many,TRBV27,TGTGCCAGCAGGGCGTATCATTCACCCCTCCACTTT,CASRAYHSPLHF
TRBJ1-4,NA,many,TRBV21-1,TGTGCCAGCAGCAAAAAGGTGCCGGGACAGGCTAATGAAAAACTGTTTTTT,CASSKKVPGQANEKLFF
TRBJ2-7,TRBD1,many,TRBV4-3,TGCGCCAGCAGCCGAACCGGGACAGGCTTCTACGAGCAGTACTTC,CASSRTGTGFYEQYF
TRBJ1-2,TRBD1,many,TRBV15,TGTGCCACCAGCAGAGACCCACAGGGGCCCTATGGCTACACCTTC,CATSRDPQGPYGYTF
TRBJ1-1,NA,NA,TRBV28,TGTGCCAGCAGCCGCCGAGTTATCATGAACACTGAAGCTTTCTTT,CASSRRVIMNTEAFF
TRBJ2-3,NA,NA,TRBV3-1,TGTGCCAGCAGCCGCACAGGATACACAGATACGCAGTATTTT,CASSRTGYTDTQYF
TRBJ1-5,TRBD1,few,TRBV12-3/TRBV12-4,TGTGCCAGCAGTGGCGGGACAGGGTGGGGGGATCAGCCCCAGCATTTT,CASSGGTGWGDQPQHF
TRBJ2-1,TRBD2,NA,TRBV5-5,TGTGCCAGCAGCTGGTCTAGCGGGGGTGAGCAGTTCTTC,CASSWSSGGEQFF
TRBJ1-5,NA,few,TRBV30,TGTGCCTGGAGTGGGGATAGCAATCAGCCCCAGCATTTT,CAWSGDSNQPQHF
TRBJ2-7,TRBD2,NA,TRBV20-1,TGCAGTGCTCTCGGGACTAGCGGGGGGGCCCCCTACAATGAGCAGTACTTC,CSALGTSGGAPYNEQYF
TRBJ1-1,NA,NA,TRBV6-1,TGTGCCAGCAGTCAACGAACCGGGACACCCGCATCGAACACTGAAGCTTTCTTT,CASSQRTGTPASNTEAFF
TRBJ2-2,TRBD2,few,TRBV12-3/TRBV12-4,TGTGCCAGCAGGCGGACTAGCGATAACACCGGGGAGCTGTTTTTT,CASRRTSDNTGELFF
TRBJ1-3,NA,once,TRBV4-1,TGCGCCAGCAGCCATGGAGTTGGTAGCTCTGGAAACACCATATATTTT,CASSHGVGSSGNTIYF
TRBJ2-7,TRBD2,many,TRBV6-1,TGTGCCAGCAGTGAAAAGCGGGGGGGCGGGTACGAGCAGTACTTC,CASSEKRGGGYEQYF
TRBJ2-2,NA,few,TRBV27,TGTGCCAGCAAACTTCAGGGTGGCACCGGGGAGCTGTTTTTT,CASKLQGGTGELFF
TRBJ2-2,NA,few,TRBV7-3,TGTGCCAGCAGCTTAACTTCGGGGGCCAACACCGGGGAGCTGTTTTTT,CASSLTSGANTGELFF
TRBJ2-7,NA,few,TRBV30,TGTGCCTGGAGTGCCGGGGGGCCCGAGCAGTACTTC,CAWSAGGPEQYF
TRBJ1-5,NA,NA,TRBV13,TGTGCCAGCAGCTTTGGGGGGCCTTATAGCAATCAGCCCCAGCATTTT,CASSFGGPYSNQPQHF
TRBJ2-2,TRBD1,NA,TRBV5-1,TGCGCCAGCAGCTCTTGGACAGGGCCCACCGGGGAGCTGTTTTTT,CASSSWTGPTGELFF
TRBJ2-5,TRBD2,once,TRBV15,TGTGCCACCAGCAGAGCAGCCGGGAGGACGGGGGAGACCCAGTACTTC,CATSRAAGRTGETQYF
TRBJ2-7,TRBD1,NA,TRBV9,TGTGCCAGCAGCGTAACCGAGGGGACAGGGCGCTACGAGCAGTACTTC,CASSVTEGTGRYEQYF
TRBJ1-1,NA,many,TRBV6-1,TGTGCCAGCTCGAGGACAGATTCGAACACTGAAGCTTTCTTT,CASSRTDSNTEAFF
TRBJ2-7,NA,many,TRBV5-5,TGTGCCAGCAGCGTAAAAGGCGACGGCACCTACGAGCAGTACTTC,CASSVKGDGTYEQYF
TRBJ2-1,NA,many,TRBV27,TGTGCCAGCAGTTTATCAGGGTATGAGCAGTTCTTC,CASSLSGYEQFF
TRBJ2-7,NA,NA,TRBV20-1,TGCAGTGCTAGGGACCGTCTGCAGACTAGGGTAGGAGTGCAGTACTTC,CSARDRLQTRVGVQYF
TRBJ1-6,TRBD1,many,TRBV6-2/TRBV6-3,TGTGCCAGCAGTATACCGGACAGGTACAATTCACCCCTCCACTTT,CASSIPDRYNSPLHF
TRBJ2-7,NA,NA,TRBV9,TGTGCCAGCAGCACCAGGGGAGGGGTCGCCTACGAGCAGTACTTC,CASSTRGGVAYEQYF
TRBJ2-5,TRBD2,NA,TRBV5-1,TGCGCCAGCAGCTGGGGGAGGCTAGCGGGCGAAGAGACCCAGTACTTC,CASSWGRLAGEETQYF